These 30 T cell receptor beta chains were sequenced from one sample in a study of cytomegalovirus exposure and HLA in healthy donors. Generated by immunoSEQ multiplex PCR, the TCRdb table keeps only in-frame clones and is missing some. Of some 130,000 clones in the sample, roughly nine tenths were seen once. The sequenced sample consisted of PBMCs. The receptors stem from a man younger than 35 in good health and CMV-seronegative.

V and J are TRBV5-1 and TRBJ1-4; unclear D gene. The germline V gene encodes CDR1 SGHRS and CDR2 YFSETQ. This CDR3 has 15 amino acids. V lost 4 bases to trimming and J lost 10 bases, with 20 bases between them. The CDR3 spells CASSPIVPTEGKLFF. DNA of the CDR3: TGCGCCAGCAGCCCCATAGTCCCGACCGAGGGAAAACTGTTTTTT.

This clone was detected once. This chain links TRBV28 with TRBJ2-5, with a possible D match to TRBD1 (5 bases). Germline loops: CDR1 MDHEN, CDR2 SYDVKM. The CDR3 is made up of 11 amino acids. The V and J ends lost 11 bases and 4 bases respectively, with 11 bases between them. In DNA form, the CDR3 reads TGTGCCTCCCAGGGCGGAGAGACCCAGTACTTC. Residues: CASQGGETQYF.

The V gene is TRBV11-3, the J gene TRBJ1-1; D is undetermined. The length of the CDR3 is 12 residues. The V end was cut by 0 bases, the J end by 8 bases, with 7 bases between. Germline V gene lookup returns CDR1 SGHNT and CDR2 YENEEA. The CDR3 coding sequence is TGTGCCAGCAGCTTAGAACGGGGAGAAGCTTTCTTT. This gives the protein CASSLERGEAFF.

The chain uses TRBV19 and TRBJ2-1, with D possibly being TRBD2 (5 bases). This CDR3 has 15 amino acids. The V gene lost 3 bases and the J gene lost 5 bases, with 14 bases spanning the gap. The germline V gene encodes CDR1 LNHDA and CDR2 SQIVND (reference sequence). The CDR3 loop reads CASSMARTGNNEQFF. CDR3 nucleotides: TGTGCCAGTAGTATGGCCCGGACTGGTAACAATGAGCAGTTCTTC.

This sequence joins TRBV7-9 and TRBJ2-3, with TRBD1 matching 8 bases. The CDR3 contains 14 residues. Germline V gene lookup returns CDR1 SEHNR and CDR2 FQNEAQ (reference sequence). V lost 6 bases to trimming and J lost 5 bases; unmatched junction nucleotides: 7. The CDR3 coding sequence is TGTGCCAGCAGTCCCTCGACAGGGGAAGATACGCAGTATTTT. It codes for CASSPSTGEDTQYF.

As DNA, the CDR3 is TGTGCCAGCAGCGATGGACAGGGACTTCCCGGCTCCTCCTACGAGCAGTACTTC. Its protein product is CASSDGQGLPGSSYEQYF. V gene TRBV7-6 combines with J gene TRBJ2-7, with 8 bases fitting TRBD1. CDR3 length equals 18 residues. Trimming took 5 bases from V and 0 from J; bases not matched to a gene: 15. Germline V CDR1 and CDR2: SGHVS, FNYEAQ.

The chain carries TRBV9 and TRBJ2-7, with TRBD2 matching over 7 bases. The CDR3 loop spans 14 amino acids. V was clipped by 0 bases and J by 5 bases; unmatched bases: 5. Germline V gene lookup returns CDR1 SGDLS and CDR2 YYNGEE. The CDR3 DNA reads as TGTGCCAGCAGCGTAGACGTTCGGGGGGACGAGCAGTACTTC. Translation gives CASSVDVRGDEQYF.

This clone showed up just once. The V and J genes are TRBV6-6 and TRBJ2-7; perhaps TRBD1 as D (6 bases). This CDR3 contains 14 residues. Germline V gene data show CDR1 as MNHNY and CDR2 as SVGAGI (reference sequence). Trimming left V 3 bases short and J 4 bases short, with 13 bases between. The CDR3 DNA reads TGTGCCAGCAGTTATTGGGGGACACCGTACGAGCAGTACTTC. Protein sequence: CASSYWGTPYEQYF.

This clone was found once. The V and J genes are TRBV9 and TRBJ1-1; D call uncertain. The length of the CDR3 is 15 residues. The germline CDR1 and CDR2 sequences are SGDLS and YYNGEE. V gave up 4 bases and J gave up 1 base, with 14 bases separating them. The CDR3 sequence: CASSTIAVRNTEAFF. The DNA for the CDR3 is TGTGCCAGCAGCACTATAGCCGTTCGGAACACTGAAGCTTTCTTT.

The rearrangement uses TRBV13 and TRBJ2-3; D possibly corresponds to TRBD2 (5 bases). Trimming took off 3 bases at V and 7 bases at J, with 8 bases between the two ends. Per germline, CDR1 PRHDT and CDR2 FYEKMQ (reference sequence). This CDR3 spans 12 amino acids. CDR3 sequence (DNA): TGTGCCAGCAGCTTCTGGGAGAATACGCAGTATTTT. Translated, it gives CASSFWENTQYF.

J is TRBJ2-7 and V is TRBV5-1, with 8 bases that match TRBD2. The CDR3 has 14 residues. CDR1 and CDR2 (germline): SGHRS, YFSETQ. The trim removed 4 bases at V and 5 bases at J, leaving 8 bases unmatched. CDR3 sequence reads: CASSNPLGGDEQYF. In DNA form, the CDR3 reads TGCGCCAGCAGCAACCCGCTCGGGGGGGACGAGCAGTACTTC.

The rearrangement links TRBV7-7 to TRBJ2-3; D may be TRBD1 (5 bases). Per the germline V gene, CDR1 is SSHAT and CDR2 is FNYEAQ (reference sequence). V was pared by 5 bases and J by 2 bases, with 11 bases between. The CDR3 is 14 amino acids. The CDR3 reads CASSPGHLTDTQYF. CDR3 sequence (DNA): TGTGCCAGCAGCCCCGGACACCTCACAGATACGCAGTATTTT.

This clone was picked up many times. The V gene is TRBV27, the J gene TRBJ2-1; D gene uncertain. This CDR3 is 14 amino acids long. V was trimmed by 9 bases and J by 3 bases, leaving 15 bases between them. The germline V gene encodes CDR1 MNHEY and CDR2 SMNVEV (reference sequence). This CDR3 is CASLSPPNYNEQFF. CDR3 sequence (DNA): TGTGCCAGTCTTAGTCCCCCAAACTACAATGAGCAGTTCTTC.

This clone was seen a few times. This chain uses TRBV7-9 with TRBJ2-5, with TRBD1 as a possible D gene (5 bases). From germline, CDR1 is SEHNR and CDR2 FQNEAQ (reference sequence). The CDR3 runs 13 residues. V lost 6 bases to trimming and J lost 2 bases, with 10 bases between them. The CDR3 protein is CASRTTAQETQYF. In DNA, the CDR3 is TGTGCCAGCAGGACGACAGCACAAGAGACCCAGTACTTC.

V gene TRBV27 combines with J gene TRBJ1-4; D unclear. V dropped 5 bases and J dropped 5 bases, with 15 bases sitting between them. Per the germline V gene, CDR1 is MNHEY and CDR2 is SMNVEV (reference sequence). This CDR3 has 15 amino acids. CDR3 sequence reads: CASSPQNIPNEKLFF. In nucleotides, the CDR3 is TGTGCCAGCAGTCCTCAGAACATTCCCAATGAAAAACTGTTTTTT.

V is TRBV7-9 and J is TRBJ2-3, with a weak D call TRBD1 (6 bases). Germline V gives CDR1 SEHNR, CDR2 FQNEAQ (reference sequence). The CDR3 length is 13 residues. Trimming cost V 2 bases and J 8 bases, with 11 bases left between them. CDR3 nucleotides: TGTGCCAGCAGCTTACAGGGGCAGGGTACGCAGTATTTT. Its protein is CASSLQGQGTQYF.

The chain is built from TRBV18 and TRBJ2-5, with no clear D. This CDR3 contains 13 residues. The germline CDR1 and CDR2 sequences are KGHSH and LQKENI. Trimming took 6 bases from V and 0 from J, leaving 8 bases between them. In nucleotides, the CDR3 is TGTGCCAGCTCCCGGTCGTACCAAGAGACCCAGTACTTC. Residues: CASSRSYQETQYF.

This clone is a singleton in its sample. The genes are TRBV5-4 and TRBJ1-4; no clear D. The CDR3 is 14 residues long. In germline, CDR1 is SGHNT, CDR2 YYREEE (reference sequence). The ends were cut back, 4 bases at V and 5 bases at J, with 12 bases in the middle. The CDR3 DNA follows: TGTGCCAGCAGCCACCGGGAGTCAAATGAAAAACTGTTTTTT. Residues: CASSHRESNEKLFF. The full variable domain, in which reference TRBV5-4 and TRBJ1-4 provide the parts outside the CDR3, is ETGVTQSPTHLIKTRGQQVTLRCSSQSGHNTVSWYQQALGQGPQFIFQYYREEENGRGNFPPRFSGLQFPNYSSELNVNALELDDSALYLCASSHRESNEKLFFGSGTQLSVL.

The V and J genes are TRBV30 and TRBJ2-3; 9 bases are a match to TRBD1. Trimming removed 2 bases from V and 2 bases from J; junction bases left unmatched: 5. The CDR3 length is 15 residues. Germline V CDR1 and CDR2: GTSNPN, SVGIG (reference sequence). This chain's CDR3 is CAWSMTGGPTDTQYF. The CDR3 DNA sequence: TGTGCCTGGAGTATGACAGGGGGGCCCACAGATACGCAGTATTTT.

The chain uses TRBV6-5 and TRBJ2-5; 10 positions agree with TRBD1. Germline CDR1 reads MNHEY; CDR2 reads SVGAGI. This CDR3 spans 16 amino acids. After removal of 0 bases from V and 5 bases from J, the junction contained 6 bases not matched to a gene. The CDR3 is CASSYSPGQGIETQYF. The CDR3 DNA follows: TGTGCCAGCAGTTACTCTCCGGGACAGGGGATTGAGACCCAGTACTTC.

This clone was seen at least ten times. V is TRBV6-1 and J is TRBJ2-1; 10 bases are a match to TRBD2. The CDR3 is 15 residues long. Germline V gives CDR1 MNHNS, CDR2 SASEGT. V gave up 1 base and J gave up 8 bases; unmatched junction bases: 5. As DNA, the CDR3 is TGTGCCAGCAGTGAAGTTAGCGGGGGGCCGGATGAGCAGTTCTTC. Amino acid sequence: CASSEVSGGPDEQFF.

This clone was detected a few times. V usage is TRBV9 and J usage is TRBJ2-1; 10 nucleotides align to TRBD2. The CDR3 loop spans 18 amino acids. V dropped 6 bases and J dropped 1; count of bases not matched to a gene: 13. Germline CDR1 reads SGDLS; CDR2 reads YYNGEE. The CDR3 spells CASNGAGGPGSSYNEQFF. The CDR3 coding sequence is TGTGCCAGCAACGGAGCGGGAGGGCCCGGTTCGTCCTACAATGAGCAGTTCTTC.

A single count supports this clone. The chain recombines TRBV7-2 with TRBJ2-7; the D gene is possibly TRBD1 (6 bases). Germline V gene data show CDR1 as SGHTA and CDR2 as FQGNSA. V lost 2 bases and J lost 4, with 21 bases in between. CDR3 length equals 17 residues. The chain's CDR3 is CASSLTPGALVGYEQYF. The CDR3 DNA is TGTGCCAGCAGCTTAACCCCAGGGGCACTGGTAGGGTACGAGCAGTACTTC.

The chain employs TRBV6-5 and TRBJ2-5, with TRBD2 identical over 10 bases. V shed 3 bases and J 4 bases; nucleotides not matched to a gene: 5. CDR3 length equals 15 residues. CDR1 and CDR2 (germline): MNHEY, SVGAGI. The CDR3 bases are TGTGCCAGCAGTTATCCGGCTAGCGGGGGAGAGACCCAGTACTTC. Translating gives CASSYPASGGETQYF.

CDR3 protein: CASSLAGTSFEQYF. In nucleotides, the CDR3 is TGTGCCAGCAGCTTGGCCGGGACTAGCTTCGAGCAGTACTTC. The J gene is TRBJ2-7, the V gene TRBV5-4; 9 nucleotides line up with TRBD2. The CDR3 extends over 14 amino acids. CDR1 is SGHNT and CDR2 is YYREEE in the germline V gene (reference sequence). The V segment lost 0 bases and the J segment 6 bases; nucleotides outside the gene matches: 4.

The rearrangement links TRBV9 to TRBJ2-1; 10 bases agree with TRBD2. The germline V gene has CDR1 SGDLS and CDR2 YYNGEE. The CDR3 length is 16 residues. J gave up 5 bases and V 3 bases, and 8 bases lay outside the gene matches. The CDR3: CASSEGAGGLHNEQFF. CDR3 bases: TGTGCCAGCAGCGAGGGAGCGGGGGGGCTTCACAATGAGCAGTTCTTC.

The genes are TRBV7-2 and TRBJ2-7; D not resolved. V lost 5 bases and J lost 4, with 12 bases in between. Germline CDR1 reads SGHTA; CDR2 reads FQGNSA. CDR3 size: 13 residues. The CDR3 loop is CASSVGTEYEQYF. CDR3 bases: TGTGCCAGCAGCGTGGGTACGGAGTACGAGCAGTACTTC.

The table lists this clone with a count of one. J is TRBJ2-1 and V is TRBV7-2, with 13 bases identical to TRBD2. This CDR3 has 16 residues. The germline V gene has CDR1 SGHTA and CDR2 FQGNSA. V was pared by 3 bases and J by 10 bases, with 9 bases of the junction left unmatched. CDR3 protein: CASSLPGLAGVREQFF. CDR3 nucleotides: TGTGCCAGCAGCTTGCCAGGACTAGCGGGAGTAAGAGAGCAGTTCTTC. Variable domain in full (rest from reference TRBV7-2 and TRBJ2-1): GAGVSQSPSNKVTEKGKDVELRCDPISGHTALYWYRQSLGQGLEFLIYFQGNSAPDKSGLPSDRFSAERTGGSVSTLTIQRTQQEDSAVYLCASSLPGLAGVREQFFGPGTRLTVL.

The CDR3: CASRPSDRDYGYTF. DNA for the CDR3: TGTGCCAGCCGACCCTCGGACAGGGACTATGGCTACACCTTC. The rearrangement joins TRBV28 to TRBJ1-2; 8 positions match TRBD1. Germline values: CDR1 MDHEN, CDR2 SYDVKM. V lost 8 bases and J lost 3; bases outside the gene matches: 8. The CDR3 has 14 residues.

The rearrangement uses TRBV5-1 and TRBJ2-5; tentatively, D is TRBD1 (5 bases). Germline V gene lookup returns CDR1 SGHRS and CDR2 YFSETQ. V lost 4 bases and J 4 bases, leaving 17 bases between the germline ends. This CDR3 comprises 15 residues. The CDR3 here is CASSPNPEGVETQYF. CDR3 coding DNA: TGCGCCAGCAGCCCGAACCCTGAAGGGGTAGAGACCCAGTACTTC.